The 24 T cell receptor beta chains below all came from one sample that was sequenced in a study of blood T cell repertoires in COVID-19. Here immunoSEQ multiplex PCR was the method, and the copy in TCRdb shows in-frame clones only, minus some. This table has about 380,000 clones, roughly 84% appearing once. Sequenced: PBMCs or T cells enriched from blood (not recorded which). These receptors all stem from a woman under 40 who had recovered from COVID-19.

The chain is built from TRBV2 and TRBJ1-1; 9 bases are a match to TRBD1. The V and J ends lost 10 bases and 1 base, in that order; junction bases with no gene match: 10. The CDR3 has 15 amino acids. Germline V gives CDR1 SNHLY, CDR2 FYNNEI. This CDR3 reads CATSWGQGWNTEAFF. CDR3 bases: TGTGCCACCTCCTGGGGACAGGGTTGGAACACTGAAGCTTTCTTT.

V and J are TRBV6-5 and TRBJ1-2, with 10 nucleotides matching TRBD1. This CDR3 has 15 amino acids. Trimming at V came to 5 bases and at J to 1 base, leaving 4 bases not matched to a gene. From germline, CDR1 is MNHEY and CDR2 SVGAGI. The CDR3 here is CASSIRTGGNYGYTF. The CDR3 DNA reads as TGTGCCAGCAGTATTAGGACAGGGGGTAACTATGGCTACACCTTC.

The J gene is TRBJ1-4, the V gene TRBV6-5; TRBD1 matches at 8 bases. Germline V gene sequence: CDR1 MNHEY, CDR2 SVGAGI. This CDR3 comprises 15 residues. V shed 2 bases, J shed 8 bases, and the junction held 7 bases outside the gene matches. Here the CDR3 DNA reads TGTGCCAGCAGTTACGATCAGGGGGCGGGAGAAAAACTGTTTTTT. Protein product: CASSYDQGAGEKLFF.

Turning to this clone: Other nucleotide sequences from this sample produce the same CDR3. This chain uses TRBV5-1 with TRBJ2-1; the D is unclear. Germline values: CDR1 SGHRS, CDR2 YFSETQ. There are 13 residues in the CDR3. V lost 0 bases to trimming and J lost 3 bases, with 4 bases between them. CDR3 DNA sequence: TGCGCCAGCAGCTTGGACAGCTACAATGAGCAGTTCTTC. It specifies CASSLDSYNEQFF.

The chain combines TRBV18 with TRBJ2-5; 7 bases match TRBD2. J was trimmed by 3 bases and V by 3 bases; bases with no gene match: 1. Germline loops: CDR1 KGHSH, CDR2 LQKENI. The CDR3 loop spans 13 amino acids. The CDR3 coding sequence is TGTGCCAGCTCACCGCTAGCGGAAGAGACCCAGTACTTC. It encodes CASSPLAEETQYF.

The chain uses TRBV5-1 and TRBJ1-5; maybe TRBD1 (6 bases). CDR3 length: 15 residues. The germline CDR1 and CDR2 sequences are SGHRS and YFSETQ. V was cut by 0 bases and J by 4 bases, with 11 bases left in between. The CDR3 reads CASSLGTEENQPQHF. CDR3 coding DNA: TGCGCCAGCAGCTTGGGGACAGAAGAGAATCAGCCCCAGCATTTT. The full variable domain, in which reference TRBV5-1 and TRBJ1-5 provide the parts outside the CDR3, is KAGVTQTPRYLIKTRGQQVTLSCSPISGHRSVSWYQQTPGQGLQFLFEYFSETQRNKGNFPGRFSGRQFSNSRSEMNVSTLELGDSALYLCASSLGTEENQPQHFGDGTRLSIL.

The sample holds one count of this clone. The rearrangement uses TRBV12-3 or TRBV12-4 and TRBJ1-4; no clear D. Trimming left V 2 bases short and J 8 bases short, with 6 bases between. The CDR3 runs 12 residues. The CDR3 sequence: CASSLRVEKLFF. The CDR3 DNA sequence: TGTGCCAGCAGTTTACGGGTCGAAAAACTGTTTTTT.

CDR3 nucleotides: TGCGCCAGCAGCCCCCAGGGGGAACGGCTAACTAACGGCTACACCTTC. Residues: CASSPQGERLTNGYTF. The gene calls are TRBV5-1 and TRBJ1-2; 7 bases fit TRBD1. The CDR3 runs to 16 residues. V was clipped by 4 bases and J by 8 bases; unmatched bases: 17. Germline V gives CDR1 SGHRS, CDR2 YFSETQ.

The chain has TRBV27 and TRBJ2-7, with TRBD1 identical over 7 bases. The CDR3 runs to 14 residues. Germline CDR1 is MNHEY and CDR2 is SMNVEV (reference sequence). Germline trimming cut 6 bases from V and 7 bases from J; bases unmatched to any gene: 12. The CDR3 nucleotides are TGTGCCAGCAGCCCAGTCGACAGGGCAAAAGAGCAGTACTTC. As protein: CASSPVDRAKEQYF.

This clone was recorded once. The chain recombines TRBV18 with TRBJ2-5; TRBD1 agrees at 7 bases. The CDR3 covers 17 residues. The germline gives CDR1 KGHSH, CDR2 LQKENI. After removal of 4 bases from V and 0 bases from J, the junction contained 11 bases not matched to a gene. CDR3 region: CASSLFSGTENQETQYF. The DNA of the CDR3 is TGTGCCAGCTCACTCTTTTCCGGGACAGAGAACCAAGAGACCCAGTACTTC.

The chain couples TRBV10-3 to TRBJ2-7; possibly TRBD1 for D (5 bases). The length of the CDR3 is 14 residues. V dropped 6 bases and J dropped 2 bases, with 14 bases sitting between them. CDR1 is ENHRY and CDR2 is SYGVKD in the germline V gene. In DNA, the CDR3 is TGTGCCATCAGGGACCGACAGAATCCCTACGAGCAGTACTTC. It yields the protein CAIRDRQNPYEQYF.

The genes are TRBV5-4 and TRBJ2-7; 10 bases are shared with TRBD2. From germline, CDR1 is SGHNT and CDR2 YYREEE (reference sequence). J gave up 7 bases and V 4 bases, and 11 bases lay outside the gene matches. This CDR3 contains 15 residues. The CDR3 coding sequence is TGTGCCAGCAGCCGCGATCTAGCGGGAGTGGAAGAGCAGTACTTC. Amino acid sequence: CASSRDLAGVEEQYF. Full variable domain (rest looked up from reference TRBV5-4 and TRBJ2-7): ETGVTQSPTHLIKTRGQQVTLRCSSQSGHNTVSWYQQALGQGPQFIFQYYREEENGRGNFPPRFSGLQFPNYSSELNVNALELDDSALYLCASSRDLAGVEEQYFGPGTRLTVT.

CDR3 amino acids: CASKSTEAFF. The CDR3 coding sequence is TGTGCCAGCAAGAGCACTGAAGCTTTCTTT. The V gene is TRBV3-1 (or the pseudogene TRBV3-2), the J gene TRBJ1-1; unclear D gene. The V end lost 7 bases, the J end lost 4 bases, and 4 bases lay between the germline ends. Germline values: CDR1 LGHDT, CDR2 YNNKEL (reference sequence). This CDR3 spans 10 amino acids.

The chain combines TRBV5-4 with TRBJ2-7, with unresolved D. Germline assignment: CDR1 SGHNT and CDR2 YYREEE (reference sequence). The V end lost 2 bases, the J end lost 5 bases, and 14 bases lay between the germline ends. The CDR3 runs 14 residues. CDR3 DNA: TGTGCCAGCAGCTTCGACACCTCCCATAACGAGCAGTACTTC. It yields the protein CASSFDTSHNEQYF.

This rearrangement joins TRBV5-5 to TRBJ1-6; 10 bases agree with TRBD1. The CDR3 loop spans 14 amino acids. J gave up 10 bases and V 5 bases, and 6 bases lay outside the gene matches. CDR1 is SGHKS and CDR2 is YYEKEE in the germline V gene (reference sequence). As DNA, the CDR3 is TGTGCCAGCAGTTTGACAGGGGGCGACTCACCCCTCCACTTT. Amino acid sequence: CASSLTGGDSPLHF.

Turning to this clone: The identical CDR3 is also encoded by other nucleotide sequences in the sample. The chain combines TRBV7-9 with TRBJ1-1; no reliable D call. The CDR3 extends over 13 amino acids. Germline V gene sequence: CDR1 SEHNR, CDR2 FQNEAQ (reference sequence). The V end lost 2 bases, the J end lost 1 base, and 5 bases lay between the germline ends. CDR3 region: CASSLSGNTEAFF. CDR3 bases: TGTGCCAGCAGCTTAAGCGGGAACACTGAAGCTTTCTTT.

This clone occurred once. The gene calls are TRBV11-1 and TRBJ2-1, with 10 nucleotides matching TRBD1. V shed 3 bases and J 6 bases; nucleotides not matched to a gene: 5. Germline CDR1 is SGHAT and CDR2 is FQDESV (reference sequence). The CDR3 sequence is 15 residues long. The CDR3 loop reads CASSLWDRGFNEQFF. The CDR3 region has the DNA TGTGCCAGCAGCTTGTGGGACAGGGGCTTCAATGAGCAGTTCTTC.

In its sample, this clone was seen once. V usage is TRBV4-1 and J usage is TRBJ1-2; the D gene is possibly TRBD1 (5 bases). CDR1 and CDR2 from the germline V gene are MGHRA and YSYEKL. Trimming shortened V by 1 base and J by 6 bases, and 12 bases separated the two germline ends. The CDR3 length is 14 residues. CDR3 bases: TGCGCCAGCAGCCAAGCCGAGACAGAGGATGGCTACACCTTC. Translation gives CASSQAETEDGYTF.

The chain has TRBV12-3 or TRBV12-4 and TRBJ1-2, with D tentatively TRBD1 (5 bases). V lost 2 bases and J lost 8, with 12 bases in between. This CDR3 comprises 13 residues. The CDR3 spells CASSLRQGQGYTF. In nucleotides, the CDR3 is TGTGCCAGCAGTTTACGGCAGGGTCAGGGCTACACCTTC.

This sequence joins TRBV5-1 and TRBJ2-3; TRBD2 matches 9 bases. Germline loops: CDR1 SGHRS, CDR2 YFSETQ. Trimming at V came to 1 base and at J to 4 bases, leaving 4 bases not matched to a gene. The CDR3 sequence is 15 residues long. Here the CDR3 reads CASSLSGGLADTQYF. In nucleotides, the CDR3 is TGCGCCAGCAGCTTGAGCGGGGGGCTCGCAGATACGCAGTATTTT.

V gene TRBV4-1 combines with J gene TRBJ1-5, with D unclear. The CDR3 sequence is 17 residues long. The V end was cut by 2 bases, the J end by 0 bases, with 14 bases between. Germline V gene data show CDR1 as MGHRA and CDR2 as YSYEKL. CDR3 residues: CASSQRREGFSNQPQHF. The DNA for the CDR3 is TGCGCCAGCAGCCAAAGGAGGGAAGGGTTTAGCAATCAGCCCCAGCATTTT.

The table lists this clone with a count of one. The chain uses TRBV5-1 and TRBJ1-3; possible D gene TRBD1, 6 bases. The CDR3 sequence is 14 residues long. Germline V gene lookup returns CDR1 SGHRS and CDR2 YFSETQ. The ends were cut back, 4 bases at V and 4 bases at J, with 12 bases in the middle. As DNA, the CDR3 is TGCGCCAGCAGCATACAGGGTTCAGGAAACACCATATATTTT. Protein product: CASSIQGSGNTIYF.

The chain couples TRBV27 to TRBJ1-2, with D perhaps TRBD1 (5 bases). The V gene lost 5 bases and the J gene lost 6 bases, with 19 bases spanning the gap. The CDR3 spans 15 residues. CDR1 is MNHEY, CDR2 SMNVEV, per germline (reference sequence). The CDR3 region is CASSPWGGTGNGYTF. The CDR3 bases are TGTGCCAGCAGTCCCTGGGGAGGGACGGGAAATGGCTACACCTTC.

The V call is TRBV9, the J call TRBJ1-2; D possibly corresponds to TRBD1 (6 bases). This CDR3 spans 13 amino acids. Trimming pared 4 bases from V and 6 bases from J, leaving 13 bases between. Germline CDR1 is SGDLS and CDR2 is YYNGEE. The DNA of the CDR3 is TGTGCCAGCAGCACCCAGGGGCGGCATGGCTACACCTTC. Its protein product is CASSTQGRHGYTF.